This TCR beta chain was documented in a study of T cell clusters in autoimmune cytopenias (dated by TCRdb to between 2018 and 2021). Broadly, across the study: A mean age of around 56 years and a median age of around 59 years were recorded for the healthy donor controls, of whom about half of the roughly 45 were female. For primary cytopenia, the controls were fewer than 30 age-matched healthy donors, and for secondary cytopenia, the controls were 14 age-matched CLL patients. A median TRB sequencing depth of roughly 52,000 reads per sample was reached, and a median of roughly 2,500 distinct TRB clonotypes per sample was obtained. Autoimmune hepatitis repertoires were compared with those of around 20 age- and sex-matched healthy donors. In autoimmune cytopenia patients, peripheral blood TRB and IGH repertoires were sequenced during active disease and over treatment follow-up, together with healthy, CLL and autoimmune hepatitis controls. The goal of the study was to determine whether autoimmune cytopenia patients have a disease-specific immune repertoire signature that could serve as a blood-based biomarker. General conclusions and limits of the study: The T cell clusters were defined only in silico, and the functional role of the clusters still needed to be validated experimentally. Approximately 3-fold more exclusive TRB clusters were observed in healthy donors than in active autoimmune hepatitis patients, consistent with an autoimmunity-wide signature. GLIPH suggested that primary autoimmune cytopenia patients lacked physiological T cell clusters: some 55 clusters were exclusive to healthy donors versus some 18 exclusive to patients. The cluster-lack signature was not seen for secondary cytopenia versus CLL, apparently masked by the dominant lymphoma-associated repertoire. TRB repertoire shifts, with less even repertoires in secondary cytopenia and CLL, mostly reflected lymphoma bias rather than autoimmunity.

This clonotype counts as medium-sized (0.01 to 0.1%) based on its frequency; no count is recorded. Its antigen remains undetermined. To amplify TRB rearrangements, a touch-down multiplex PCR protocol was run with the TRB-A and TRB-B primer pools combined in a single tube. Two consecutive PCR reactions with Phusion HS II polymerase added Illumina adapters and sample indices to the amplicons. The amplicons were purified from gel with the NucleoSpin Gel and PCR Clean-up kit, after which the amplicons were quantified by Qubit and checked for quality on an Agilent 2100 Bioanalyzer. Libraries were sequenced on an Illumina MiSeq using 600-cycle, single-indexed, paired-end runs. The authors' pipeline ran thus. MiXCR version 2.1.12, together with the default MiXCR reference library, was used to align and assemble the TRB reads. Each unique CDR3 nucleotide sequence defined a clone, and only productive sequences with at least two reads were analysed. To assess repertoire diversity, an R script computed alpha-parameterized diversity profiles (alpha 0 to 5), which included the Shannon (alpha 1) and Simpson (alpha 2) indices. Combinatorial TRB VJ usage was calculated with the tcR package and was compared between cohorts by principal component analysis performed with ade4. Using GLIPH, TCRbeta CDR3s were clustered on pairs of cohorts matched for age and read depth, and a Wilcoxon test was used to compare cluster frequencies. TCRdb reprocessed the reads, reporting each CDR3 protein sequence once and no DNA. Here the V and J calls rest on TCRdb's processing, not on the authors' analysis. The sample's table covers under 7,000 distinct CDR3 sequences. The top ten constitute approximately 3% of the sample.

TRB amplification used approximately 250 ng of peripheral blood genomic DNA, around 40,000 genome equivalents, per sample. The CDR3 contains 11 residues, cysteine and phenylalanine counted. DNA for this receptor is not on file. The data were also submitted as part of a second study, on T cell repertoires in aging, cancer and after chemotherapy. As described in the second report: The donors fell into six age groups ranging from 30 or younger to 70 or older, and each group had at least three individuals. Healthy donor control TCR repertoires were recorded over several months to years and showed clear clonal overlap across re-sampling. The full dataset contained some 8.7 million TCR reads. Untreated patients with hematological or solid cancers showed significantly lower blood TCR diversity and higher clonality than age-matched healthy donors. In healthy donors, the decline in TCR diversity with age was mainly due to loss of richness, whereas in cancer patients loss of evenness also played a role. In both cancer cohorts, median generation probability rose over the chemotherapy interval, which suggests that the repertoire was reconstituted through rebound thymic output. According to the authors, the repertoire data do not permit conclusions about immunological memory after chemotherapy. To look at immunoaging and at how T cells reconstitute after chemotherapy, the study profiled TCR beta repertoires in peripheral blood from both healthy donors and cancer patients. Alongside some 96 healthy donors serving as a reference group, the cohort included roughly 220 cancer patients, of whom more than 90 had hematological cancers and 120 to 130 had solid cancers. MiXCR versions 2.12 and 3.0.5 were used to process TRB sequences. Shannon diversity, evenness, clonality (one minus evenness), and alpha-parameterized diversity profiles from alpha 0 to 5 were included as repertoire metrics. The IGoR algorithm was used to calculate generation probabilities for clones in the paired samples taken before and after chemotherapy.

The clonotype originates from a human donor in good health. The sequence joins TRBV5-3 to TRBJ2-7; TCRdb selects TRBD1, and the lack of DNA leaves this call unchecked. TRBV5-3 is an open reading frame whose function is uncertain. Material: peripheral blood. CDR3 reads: CARGGVNEQYF.